This T cell receptor beta chain emerged from a study of blood T cell repertoires in COVID-19. Generated by immunoSEQ multiplex PCR, the TCRdb table keeps only in-frame clones and is missing some. The sample holds under 120,000 clones, 80% to 90% seen once. This clone has only one observation. J was trimmed by 6 bases and V by 1 base; bases with no gene match: 11. The germline V gene encodes CDR1 LGHDT and CDR2 YNNKEL (reference sequence). CDR3 length equals 17 residues. The chain carries TRBV3-1 (or the pseudogene TRBV3-2) and TRBJ2-3; the match to TRBD1 covers 9 bases. This receptor was identified in a woman over 75 with acute or convalescent COVID-19. Specimen: peripheral blood. The CDR3 region has the DNA TGTGCCAGCAGCCAAGTGTTCTGGACAGGGGACGGGGATACGCAGTATTTT. It is translated as CASSQVFWTGDGDTQYF.